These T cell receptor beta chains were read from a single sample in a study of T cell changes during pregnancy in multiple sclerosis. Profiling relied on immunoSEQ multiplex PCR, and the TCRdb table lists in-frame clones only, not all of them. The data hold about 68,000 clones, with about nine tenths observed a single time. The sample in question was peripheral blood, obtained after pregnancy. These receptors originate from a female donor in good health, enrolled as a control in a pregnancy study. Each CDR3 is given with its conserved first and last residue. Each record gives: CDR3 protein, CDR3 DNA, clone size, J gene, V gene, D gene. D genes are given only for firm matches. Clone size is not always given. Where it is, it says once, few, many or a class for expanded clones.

CDR3aa: CASSLVAGAAGDTQYF; CDR3nt: TGCGCCAGCAGCTTGGTCGCGGGGGCCGCCGGAGATACGCAGTATTTT; abundance: -; j_gene: TRBJ2-3; v_gene: TRBV5-1; d_gene: -
CDR3aa: CASSVAHRSGGASYEQYF; CDR3nt: TGTGCCAGCAGCGTAGCTCACCGGAGCGGGGGGGCCAGCTACGAGCAGTACTTC; abundance: -; j_gene: TRBJ2-7; v_gene: TRBV9; d_gene: TRBD2
CDR3aa: CASSFYRSYNEQFF; CDR3nt: TGTGCCAGCAGTTTCTATAGATCCTACAATGAGCAGTTCTTC; abundance: -; j_gene: TRBJ2-1; v_gene: TRBV28; d_gene: -
CDR3aa: CASSPRTSGGHFF; CDR3nt: TGCGCCAGCAGCCCCCGGACTAGCGGGGGGCATTTCTTC; abundance: once; j_gene: TRBJ2-1; v_gene: TRBV4-1; d_gene: TRBD2
CDR3aa: CASSQALRALAGYEQYF; CDR3nt: TGTGCCAGCAGCCAGGCCCTACGAGCACTAGCGGGCTACGAGCAGTACTTC; abundance: -; j_gene: TRBJ2-7; v_gene: TRBV13; d_gene: TRBD2
CDR3aa: CAWSVPRDRVVAFF; CDR3nt: TGTGCCTGGAGTGTACCCCGGGACAGGGTTGTCGCTTTCTTT; abundance: few; j_gene: TRBJ1-1; v_gene: TRBV30; d_gene: TRBD1
CDR3aa: CASSLFRGGRTDTQYF; CDR3nt: TGTGCCAGCAGTTTATTTCGGGGGGGACGCACAGATACGCAGTATTTT; abundance: -; j_gene: TRBJ2-3; v_gene: TRBV27; d_gene: TRBD2
CDR3aa: CASSVAGDQGLYEQYF; CDR3nt: TGTGCCAGCAGCGTAGCAGGGGATCAAGGACTCTACGAGCAGTACTTC; abundance: -; j_gene: TRBJ2-7; v_gene: TRBV9; d_gene: -
CDR3aa: CASSRGQGNTEAFF; CDR3nt: TGTGCCAGTAGCAGGGGACAAGGGAACACTGAAGCTTTCTTT; abundance: -; j_gene: TRBJ1-1; v_gene: TRBV19; d_gene: -
CDR3aa: CASSVDSSGANVLTF; CDR3nt: TGTGCCAGCAGCGTAGACAGCTCTGGGGCCAACGTCCTGACTTTC; abundance: -; j_gene: TRBJ2-6; v_gene: TRBV9; d_gene: -
CDR3aa: CASSLGGREETQYF; CDR3nt: TGTGCCAGCAGTTTAGGTGGCAGGGAAGAGACCCAGTACTTC; abundance: -; j_gene: TRBJ2-5; v_gene: TRBV28; d_gene: -
CDR3aa: CASSQGDRNNYEQYF; CDR3nt: TGCGCCAGCAGCCAAGGGGACAGGAACAATTACGAGCAGTACTTC; abundance: -; j_gene: TRBJ2-7; v_gene: TRBV4-1; d_gene: TRBD1
CDR3aa: CASSAGIYEQYF; CDR3nt: TGTGCCAGCAGCGCCGGGATCTACGAGCAGTACTTC; abundance: -; j_gene: TRBJ2-7; v_gene: TRBV6-6; d_gene: -
CDR3aa: CASGLPTNNRDTPKANYGYTF; CDR3nt: TGTGCTAGTGGCCTCCCCACAAACAACCGGGACACCCCAAAAGCTAACTATGGCTACACCTTC; abundance: -; j_gene: TRBJ1-2; v_gene: TRBV12-5; d_gene: -
CDR3aa: CASSFQGINEKLFF; CDR3nt: TGTGCCAGCAGTTTTCAGGGAATTAATGAAAAACTGTTTTTT; abundance: -; j_gene: TRBJ1-4; v_gene: TRBV27; d_gene: -
CDR3aa: CASSPRQLNTEAFF; CDR3nt: TGTGCCAGTAGTCCACGACAGTTGAACACTGAAGCTTTCTTT; abundance: -; j_gene: TRBJ1-1; v_gene: TRBV19; d_gene: -
CDR3aa: CASSSKEGRARTGELFF; CDR3nt: TGTGCCAGCAGCTCGAAGGAGGGCAGGGCTCGCACCGGGGAGCTGTTTTTT; abundance: once; j_gene: TRBJ2-2; v_gene: TRBV11-2; d_gene: -
CDR3aa: CASSLSDRPDTQYF; CDR3nt: TGTGCCAGCAGTTTGTCCGACAGGCCAGATACGCAGTATTTT; abundance: once; j_gene: TRBJ2-3; v_gene: TRBV28; d_gene: -
CDR3aa: CASTLGEGQPQHF; CDR3nt: TGTGCCAGCACCCTAGGGGAGGGGCAGCCCCAGCATTTT; abundance: -; j_gene: TRBJ1-5; v_gene: TRBV2; d_gene: -
CDR3aa: CASRDGTGRRNTQYF; CDR3nt: TGCGCCAGCCGCGACGGGACAGGGCGAAGGAATACGCAGTATTTT; abundance: -; j_gene: TRBJ2-3; v_gene: TRBV23-1; d_gene: TRBD1
CDR3aa: CASSLSPRDGAEAFF; CDR3nt: TGTGCCAGCAGCTTAAGCCCGAGGGATGGGGCTGAAGCTTTCTTT; abundance: -; j_gene: TRBJ1-1; v_gene: TRBV7-9; d_gene: -
CDR3aa: CASSYIGSGRGSYEQYF; CDR3nt: TGTGCCAGCAGTTATATTGGGAGCGGGAGGGGGTCCTACGAGCAGTACTTC; abundance: -; j_gene: TRBJ2-7; v_gene: TRBV27; d_gene: TRBD2
CDR3aa: CASSIGGSGDFTDTQYF; CDR3nt: TGTGCCAGTAGTATTGGGGGGTCTGGGGACTTCACAGATACGCAGTATTTT; abundance: -; j_gene: TRBJ2-3; v_gene: TRBV19; d_gene: -
CDR3aa: CASSEAASGRANEQFF; CDR3nt: TGTGCCAGCAGTGAAGCTGCTAGCGGGAGGGCCAATGAGCAGTTCTTC; abundance: -; j_gene: TRBJ2-1; v_gene: TRBV2; d_gene: TRBD2
CDR3aa: CASSLVTSGGVEQYF; CDR3nt: TGTGCCAGCAGCTTAGTGACTAGCGGGGGTGTCGAGCAGTACTTC; abundance: once; j_gene: TRBJ2-7; v_gene: TRBV7-9; d_gene: TRBD2
CDR3aa: CASSGARGETQYF; CDR3nt: TGTGCCAGCAGTGGAGCCCGGGGGGAGACCCAGTACTTC; abundance: -; j_gene: TRBJ2-5; v_gene: TRBV2; d_gene: -
CDR3aa: CASSLSGSYQETQYF; CDR3nt: TGTGCCAGCAGCCTGAGCGGGTCGTACCAAGAGACCCAGTACTTC; abundance: -; j_gene: TRBJ2-5; v_gene: TRBV5-4; d_gene: -
CDR3aa: CASSLGGSNTGELFF; CDR3nt: TGCGCCAGCAGCTTGGGCGGCTCGAACACCGGGGAGCTGTTTTTT; abundance: few; j_gene: TRBJ2-2; v_gene: TRBV5-1; d_gene: -
CDR3aa: CASGPRSNYGYTF; CDR3nt: TGTGCCAGCGGCCCCCGCAGTAACTATGGCTACACCTTC; abundance: -; j_gene: TRBJ1-2; v_gene: TRBV7-9; d_gene: -
CDR3aa: CASSLGQGGEQYF; CDR3nt: TGTGCCAGCAGCTTAGGCCAGGGGGGCGAGCAGTACTTC; abundance: -; j_gene: TRBJ2-7; v_gene: TRBV13; d_gene: -
CDR3aa: CASSGLAGVEQFF; CDR3nt: TGTGCCAGTAGTGGGCTAGCGGGGGTCGAGCAGTTCTTC; abundance: -; j_gene: TRBJ2-1; v_gene: TRBV19; d_gene: TRBD2
CDR3aa: CSVGTGDNYEQYF; CDR3nt: TGCAGCGTTGGGACAGGGGACAACTACGAGCAGTACTTC; abundance: -; j_gene: TRBJ2-7; v_gene: TRBV29-1; d_gene: TRBD1
CDR3aa: CASRAFRGQPQHF; CDR3nt: TGTGCCAGCAGGGCTTTCCGGGGTCAGCCCCAGCATTTT; abundance: -; j_gene: TRBJ1-5; v_gene: TRBV28; d_gene: -
CDR3aa: CASRGLAGSDTQYF; CDR3nt: TGTGCCAGCAGGGGACTAGCGGGTTCGGATACGCAGTATTTT; abundance: once; j_gene: TRBJ2-3; v_gene: TRBV6-1; d_gene: TRBD2
CDR3aa: CASSAQSGRGEKLFF; CDR3nt: TGTGCCAGTAGTGCCCAGAGTGGTCGCGGTGAAAAACTGTTTTTT; abundance: few; j_gene: TRBJ1-4; v_gene: TRBV19; d_gene: -
CDR3aa: CASSQGRGNTEAFF; CDR3nt: TGTGCCAGCAGCCAAGGCAGGGGGAACACTGAAGCTTTCTTT; abundance: -; j_gene: TRBJ1-1; v_gene: TRBV14; d_gene: -
CDR3aa: CASSIAGNDEQYF; CDR3nt: TGTGCCAGTAGTATAGCGGGAAACGACGAGCAGTACTTC; abundance: -; j_gene: TRBJ2-7; v_gene: TRBV19; d_gene: -
CDR3aa: CASGADRDTDTQYF; CDR3nt: TGTGCCTCGGGGGCCGACAGGGACACAGATACGCAGTATTTT; abundance: -; j_gene: TRBJ2-3; v_gene: TRBV25-1; d_gene: -
CDR3aa: CASSPNPGQSGNTIYF; CDR3nt: TGTGCCAGCTCTCCTAATCCGGGACAATCGGGAAACACCATATATTTT; abundance: -; j_gene: TRBJ1-3; v_gene: TRBV18; d_gene: -
CDR3aa: CASSQAAGGGEKLFF; CDR3nt: TGCGCCAGCAGCCAAGCTGCGGGGGGGGGAGAAAAACTGTTTTTT; abundance: -; j_gene: TRBJ1-4; v_gene: TRBV4-1; d_gene: -
CDR3aa: CASSFLRESSGNTIYF; CDR3nt: TGTGCCAGTAGTTTCCTAAGGGAGAGCTCTGGAAACACCATATATTTT; abundance: -; j_gene: TRBJ1-3; v_gene: TRBV19; d_gene: -
CDR3aa: CSNTGPMNTEAFF; CDR3nt: TGCAGCAATACAGGACCCATGAACACTGAAGCTTTCTTT; abundance: -; j_gene: TRBJ1-1; v_gene: TRBV29-1; d_gene: -
CDR3aa: CASSFGTSGTGELFF; CDR3nt: TGCGCCAGCAGCTTTGGGACTAGCGGGACCGGGGAGCTGTTTTTT; abundance: -; j_gene: TRBJ2-2; v_gene: TRBV5-1; d_gene: TRBD2
CDR3aa: CAGSGGDNEQFF; CDR3nt: TGTGCCGGCAGCGGGGGAGACAATGAGCAGTTCTTC; abundance: -; j_gene: TRBJ2-1; v_gene: TRBV10-3; d_gene: TRBD2
CDR3aa: CASSQGVGRVTTDTQYF; CDR3nt: TGTGCCAGCAGCCAAGGGGTCGGCAGGGTAACCACAGATACGCAGTATTTT; abundance: -; j_gene: TRBJ2-3; v_gene: TRBV4-2; d_gene: -
CDR3aa: CASSLDRGNNQPQHF; CDR3nt: TGTGCCAGCAGTTTAGACAGGGGAAACAATCAGCCCCAGCATTTT; abundance: -; j_gene: TRBJ1-5; v_gene: TRBV27; d_gene: TRBD1
CDR3aa: CASSQEGQGRDQPQHF; CDR3nt: TGCGCCAGCAGCCAAGAGGGTCAGGGGCGCGATCAGCCCCAGCATTTT; abundance: few; j_gene: TRBJ1-5; v_gene: TRBV4-1; d_gene: -
CDR3aa: CASSSGLTQETQYF; CDR3nt: TGTGCCAGCAGCTCAGGACTAACTCAAGAGACCCAGTACTTC; abundance: -; j_gene: TRBJ2-5; v_gene: TRBV27; d_gene: -
CDR3aa: CSVGTGETGELFF; CDR3nt: TGCAGCGTCGGGACAGGGGAGACCGGGGAGCTGTTTTTT; abundance: -; j_gene: TRBJ2-2; v_gene: TRBV29-1; d_gene: TRBD1
CDR3aa: CASRLGTGGGSYEQYF; CDR3nt: TGTGCCAGCAGGTTGGGAACCGGGGGGGGCTCCTACGAGCAGTACTTC; abundance: -; j_gene: TRBJ2-7; v_gene: TRBV28; d_gene: TRBD2
CDR3aa: CASSNLAQSSYNEQFF; CDR3nt: TGTGCCAGCTCGAACTTAGCGCAAAGCTCCTACAATGAGCAGTTCTTC; abundance: -; j_gene: TRBJ2-1; v_gene: TRBV18; d_gene: -
CDR3aa: CASITLAGVTDTQYF; CDR3nt: TGTGCCAGCATAACTCTAGCGGGAGTTACAGATACGCAGTATTTT; abundance: -; j_gene: TRBJ2-3; v_gene: TRBV2; d_gene: TRBD2
CDR3aa: CASSSNEKLFF; CDR3nt: TGTGCCAGCAGCTCGAATGAAAAACTGTTTTTT; abundance: -; j_gene: TRBJ1-4; v_gene: TRBV11-1; d_gene: -
CDR3aa: CASSSSGGQANEKLFF; CDR3nt: TGTGCCAGCAGCTCAAGTGGTGGGCAGGCTAATGAAAAACTGTTTTTT; abundance: -; j_gene: TRBJ1-4; v_gene: TRBV9; d_gene: -
CDR3aa: CASSYQQGNEQFF; CDR3nt: TGTGCCAGCAGCTACCAACAGGGCAATGAGCAGTTCTTC; abundance: few; j_gene: TRBJ2-1; v_gene: TRBV11-1; d_gene: -
CDR3aa: CAISEYASGTYHLYNEQFF; CDR3nt: TGTGCCATCAGTGAGTATGCGAGCGGGACCTACCACCTCTACAATGAGCAGTTCTTC; abundance: once; j_gene: TRBJ2-1; v_gene: TRBV10-3; d_gene: TRBD2
CDR3aa: CASTRPGQTYEQYF; CDR3nt: TGTGCCAGCACAAGACCGGGACAGACCTACGAGCAGTACTTC; abundance: -; j_gene: TRBJ2-7; v_gene: TRBV5-6; d_gene: TRBD1
CDR3aa: CASSLDGQHRDGYTF; CDR3nt: TGTGCCAGCAGCTTAGACGGCCAGCACAGGGATGGCTACACCTTC; abundance: -; j_gene: TRBJ1-2; v_gene: TRBV11-2; d_gene: -
CDR3aa: CASTAQVNTDTQYF; CDR3nt: TGTGCCAGCACCGCCCAGGTCAACACAGATACGCAGTATTTT; abundance: once; j_gene: TRBJ2-3; v_gene: TRBV28; d_gene: -
CDR3aa: CASSPGTSGGSYEQYF; CDR3nt: TGCGCCAGCAGCCCCGGGACTAGCGGGGGGTCCTACGAGCAGTACTTC; abundance: -; j_gene: TRBJ2-7; v_gene: TRBV5-1; d_gene: TRBD2